These 28 T cell receptor beta chains were sequenced from one sample in a study of yellow fever vaccine responses in identical twins (dated by TCRdb to 2017 to 2018). The library was produced with RT-PCR. The sequencer listed for this sample is Illumina HiSeq 2500. The raw public data were reprocessed by TCRdb itself: fastp quality trimming at Q25, MiXCR clonotype calling, in-frame beta chains only. CDR3 protein sequences are deduplicated, and each keeps its most common genes and DNA. This sample holds about 4,500 distinct CDR3 sequences; about 85% were observed only once. The ten largest clones take up under 3.5% of the sample. Source: T cells from blood (PBMCs), unsorted or a sorted subset (not recorded which), taken before or after yellow fever vaccination (not recorded which). Every receptor here comes from a woman aged 18 to 35 who received the yellow fever vaccine. Donor details come from another sample of the same person, matched by shared clones.

The chain combines TRBV18 with TRBJ2-5, with D unclear. V was trimmed by 4 bases and J by 5 bases, leaving 11 bases between them. From germline, CDR1 is KGHSH and CDR2 LQKENI. CDR3 length: 13 amino acids. CDR3 protein: CASSQWTYETQYF. DNA for the CDR3: TGTGCCAGCTCACAGTGGACGTACGAGACCCAGTACTTC.

This clonotype was detected a few times. The V call is TRBV4-1, the J call TRBJ1-1, with D perhaps matching TRBD1 (5 bases). This CDR3 contains 16 residues. Trimming stripped 0 bases from V and 0 bases from J, with 11 bases between. Germline V lookup: CDR1 MGHRA, CDR2 YSYEKL. CDR3 loop: CASSQDGHRLNTEAFF. For the CDR3, the DNA is TGCGCCAGCAGCCAAGATGGGCACAGGTTGAACACTGAAGCTTTCTTT.

The J gene is TRBJ1-5, the V gene TRBV12-3 or TRBV12-4; D is uncertain. V lost 3 bases and J lost 1, with 7 bases in between. The CDR3 is 14 residues long. The CDR3 DNA sequence: TGTGCCAGCAGTTTGATTTCGAGCAATCAGCCCCAGCATTTT. Residues: CASSLISSNQPQHF.

The J gene is TRBJ2-5, the V gene TRBV7-3; the match to TRBD2 covers 11 bases. The CDR3 loop spans 16 amino acids. Looked up from germline, CDR1 is SGHTA and CDR2 is FQGTGA. After removal of 5 bases from V and 2 bases from J, the junction contained 7 bases not matched to a gene. CDR3 DNA: TGTGCCAGCAGCCCACGACTAGCGGGGCTGCAAGAGACCCAGTACTTC. It yields the protein CASSPRLAGLQETQYF.

The rearrangement joins TRBV10-3 to TRBJ1-2; D unclear. In germline, CDR1 is ENHRY, CDR2 SYGVKD. This CDR3 spans 14 amino acids. The V end was cut by 0 bases, the J end by 5 bases, with 10 bases between. The CDR3 coding sequence is TGTGCCATCAGTGAGTCACCGGTCCCTTATGGCTACACCTTC. Its protein product is CAISESPVPYGYTF.

Notes on this clonotype: One end of the junction does not line up with germline, which may come from a read error. The J gene is TRBJ2-3, the V gene TRBV18, with D uncertain. This CDR3 has 12 residues. Per germline, CDR1 KGHSH and CDR2 LQKENI. The CDR3 is CASSLGTDMQYF. CDR3 coding DNA: TGTGCCAGCTCACTTGGCACAGATATGCAGTATTTT.

The chain combines TRBV18 with TRBJ1-1, with 8 bases aligning to TRBD1. This CDR3 region has 14 residues. The junction had 3 bases not matched to a gene; V was cut back by 3 bases and J by 3 bases. CDR1 and CDR2 from the germline V gene are KGHSH and LQKENI. The CDR3 sequence: CASSPQTGDTEAFF. The CDR3, as DNA: TGTGCCAGCTCACCTCAGACAGGGGACACTGAAGCTTTCTTT.

As for this clonotype: Sequence at one end of the junction differs from germline and may be a read error. The genes are TRBV15 and TRBJ2-7, with TRBD1 as a possible D gene (6 bases). Germline loops: CDR1 LNHNV, CDR2 YYDKDF (reference sequence). This CDR3 contains 15 residues. The CDR3 nucleotides read TGTGCCACCAGCGGAGACAGGTTCGATACCTACGAGCAGTACTTC. Its protein product is CATSGDRFDTYEQYF.

The chain employs TRBV11-2 and TRBJ2-7, with D hard to call. The CDR3 has 14 amino acids. Germline CDR1 is SGHAT and CDR2 is FQNNGV. V lost 0 bases to trimming and J lost 7 bases, with 13 bases between them. The CDR3 reads CASSLEAALEEQYF. CDR3 coding DNA: TGTGCCAGCAGCTTAGAGGCCGCTCTGGAAGAGCAGTACTTC.

The J gene is TRBJ2-5, the V gene TRBV6-2 or TRBV6-3, with a tentative D call TRBD2 (6 bases). This CDR3 spans 16 amino acids. V lost 4 bases, J lost 4 bases, and 19 bases lay in between. Germline V gene data show CDR1 as MNHEY and CDR2 as SVGEGT. The CDR3 spells CASSSLGGTFIETQYF. DNA of the CDR3: TGTGCCAGCAGTTCACTTGGGGGGACTTTCATAGAGACCCAGTACTTC.

The V and J genes are TRBV6-1 and TRBJ1-6, with 7 bases that match TRBD1. V lost 6 bases, J lost 0 bases, and 8 bases stayed unmatched. Germline V lookup: CDR1 MNHNS, CDR2 SASEGT. This CDR3 has 17 residues. Here the CDR3 reads CASSSLTGSSYNSPLHF. In nucleotides, the CDR3 is TGTGCCAGCAGCAGTTTGACAGGGAGCTCCTATAATTCACCCCTCCACTTT.

V and J are TRBV15 and TRBJ2-5; D gene unclear. Trimming pared 0 bases from V and 4 bases from J, leaving 3 bases between. CDR3 length equals 12 residues. From germline, CDR1 is LNHNV and CDR2 YYDKDF (reference sequence). The CDR3 sequence is CATSRDSETQYF. The CDR3 region has the DNA TGTGCCACCAGCAGAGATTCAGAGACCCAGTACTTC.

This chain connects TRBV15 to TRBJ2-7; D perhaps matches TRBD2 (6 bases). The CDR3 covers 14 residues. In germline, CDR1 is LNHNV, CDR2 YYDKDF (reference sequence). Trimming stripped 0 bases from V and 3 bases from J, with 9 bases between. The CDR3 loop reads CATSREGLNYEQYF. The CDR3 DNA sequence: TGTGCCACCAGCAGAGAGGGACTTAACTACGAGCAGTACTTC.

The genes are TRBV2 and TRBJ2-7; 7 bases agree with TRBD2. Trimming took 7 bases from V and 1 from J; bases not matched to a gene: 7. The CDR3 length is 14 residues. Germline loops: CDR1 SNHLY, CDR2 FYNNEI. CDR3 sequence: CASNRGGGSYEQYF. The DNA of the CDR3 is TGTGCCAGCAACCGGGGCGGGGGATCCTACGAGCAGTACTTC.

J is TRBJ2-7 and V is TRBV5-1, with 13 nucleotides matching TRBD2. Germline V lookup: CDR1 SGHRS, CDR2 YFSETQ. The ends lost 0 bases at V and 5 bases at J; junction bases unmatched: 8. This CDR3 spans 17 amino acids. The CDR3 DNA reads TGCGCCAGCAGCTTGGGCGTACTAGCGGGAGGGCCCCACGAGCAGTACTTC. It translates to CASSLGVLAGGPHEQYF.

V and J are TRBV20-1 and TRBJ2-6; D is unclear. Trimming stripped 6 bases from V and 2 bases from J, with 8 bases between. CDR1 is DFQATT and CDR2 is SNEGSKA in the germline V gene (reference sequence). The CDR3 runs to 13 residues. The DNA for the CDR3 is TGCAGTGCCAAAAACCCTGGGGCCAACGTCCTGACTTTC. The encoded protein is CSAKNPGANVLTF.

The chain has TRBV5-1 and TRBJ2-7; TRBD2 is a possible D gene (5 bases). This CDR3 contains 14 residues. Germline loops: CDR1 SGHRS, CDR2 YFSETQ. Trimming took 3 bases from V and 0 from J, leaving 10 bases between them. CDR3 residues: CASSWGSGSYEQYF. In DNA form, the CDR3 reads TGCGCCAGCAGCTGGGGAAGCGGCTCCTACGAGCAGTACTTC.

The V call is TRBV11-1, the J call TRBJ1-2; the match to TRBD1 covers 7 bases. The V segment lost 2 bases and the J segment 6 bases; nucleotides outside the gene matches: 3. The CDR3 loop spans 13 amino acids. Germline V gene data show CDR1 as SGHAT and CDR2 as FQDESV (reference sequence). The CDR3 is CASSLLGGHGYTF. CDR3 sequence (DNA): TGTGCCAGCAGCTTATTAGGGGGCCATGGCTACACCTTC.

The CDR3 DNA sequence: TGCAGCGCCACGACAGGGTGGTCTGGGGCCAACGTCCTGACTTTC. Amino acid sequence: CSATTGWSGANVLTF. The rearrangement uses TRBV29-1 and TRBJ2-6; 7 nucleotides line up with TRBD1. CDR1 is SQVTM, CDR2 ANQGSEA, per germline. J lost 1 base, V lost 7 bases, and 7 bases had no gene match. This CDR3 has 15 amino acids. The variable domain in full, completed from reference TRBV29-1 and TRBJ2-6, reads SAVISQKPSRDICQRGTSLTIQCQVDSQVTMMFWYRQQPGQSLTLIATANQGSEATYESGFVIDKFPISRPNLTFSTLTVSNMSPEDSSIYLCSATTGWSGANVLTFGAGSRLTVL.

The chain joins TRBV12-3 or TRBV12-4 to TRBJ2-4, with 7 bases lining up with TRBD2. There are 16 residues in the CDR3. The V and J ends lost 6 bases and 0 bases, in that order; junction bases with no gene match: 8. The CDR3 is CASSGRESKAKNIQYF. DNA for the CDR3: TGTGCCAGCAGCGGGCGGGAGTCCAAAGCCAAAAACATTCAGTACTTC.

The rearrangement links TRBV5-5 to TRBJ2-3, with D hard to call. The germline V gene has CDR1 SGHKS and CDR2 YYEKEE (reference sequence). V was cut by 1 base and J by 6 bases, with 6 bases left in between. This CDR3 comprises 12 residues. The CDR3 DNA follows: TGTGCCAGCAGCTTGTCCGCGGATACGCAGTATTTT. As protein: CASSLSADTQYF.

This rearrangement joins TRBV10-1 to TRBJ2-7, with 8 bases matching TRBD1. The CDR3 spans 15 residues. V gave up 2 bases and J gave up 6 bases; unmatched junction bases: 9. Germline lookup yields CDR1 WNHNN and CDR2 SYGVQD (reference sequence). The CDR3 reads CASSEARGRRLEQYF. CDR3 nucleotides: TGCGCCAGCAGTGAGGCCAGGGGGCGGCGGCTCGAGCAGTACTTC.

The rearrangement uses TRBV7-4 and TRBJ2-7, with D tentatively TRBD2 (6 bases). Germline CDR1 SGHVT, CDR2 SQSDAQ. CDR3 length equals 12 residues. Trimming left V 5 bases short and J 9 bases short, with 14 bases between. CDR3 amino acids: CASSTGTSGQYF. The DNA for the CDR3 is TGTGCCAGCAGCACCGGGACTTCGGGGCAGTACTTC.

The J gene is TRBJ2-3, the V gene TRBV24-1; no definite D call. The CDR3 runs to 12 residues. Germline V lookup: CDR1 KGHDR, CDR2 SFDVKD. Trimming stripped 3 bases from V and 8 bases from J, with 8 bases between. The CDR3 sequence is CATSDGPRTQYF. CDR3 bases: TGTGCCACCAGTGATGGACCACGTACGCAGTATTTT.

The chain uses TRBV6-5 and TRBJ1-6, with a possible D match to TRBD1 (5 bases). Trimming removed 6 bases from V and 8 bases from J, with 14 bases in between. The CDR3 has 14 residues. Germline-derived CDR1 and CDR2 are MNHEY and SVGAGI. Here the CDR3 DNA reads TGTGCCAGCAGCTACCTCGGGGCGGATTCACCCCTCCACTTT. Its translation: CASSYLGADSPLHF.

This chain connects TRBV18 to TRBJ2-3; a possible D gene is TRBD2 (6 bases). The V end was cut by 2 bases, the J end by 6 bases, with 12 bases between. The CDR3 spans 14 residues. The germline gives CDR1 KGHSH, CDR2 LQKENI. CDR3 loop: CASSPTRGYDTQYF. CDR3 bases: TGTGCCAGCTCACCAACACGGGGGTATGATACGCAGTATTTT.

The chain joins TRBV5-1 to TRBJ2-1, with 12 bases aligning to TRBD2. Trimming cost V 3 bases and J 7 bases; bases outside gene matches: 5. The CDR3 totals 15 residues. Germline CDR1 reads SGHRS; CDR2 reads YFSETQ. As DNA, the CDR3 is TGCGCCAGCAGCTCGAGACTAGCGGGGGTGAATGAGCAGTTCTTC. Translating gives CASSSRLAGVNEQFF. The full variable domain, rest sourced from reference TRBV5-1 and TRBJ2-1, is KAGVTQTPRYLIKTRGQQVTLSCSPISGHRSVSWYQQTPGQGLQFLFEYFSETQRNKGNFPGRFSGRQFSNSRSEMNVSTLELGDSALYLCASSSRLAGVNEQFFGPGTRLTVL.

The chain employs TRBV29-1 and TRBJ1-1, with D unclear. V was trimmed by 3 bases and J by 3 bases, leaving 8 bases between them. There are 12 residues in the CDR3. The V gene's germline CDR1 is SQVTM and CDR2 ANQGSEA. The CDR3: CSVDPTYTEAFF. DNA of the CDR3: TGCAGCGTTGATCCCACGTACACTGAAGCTTTCTTT.